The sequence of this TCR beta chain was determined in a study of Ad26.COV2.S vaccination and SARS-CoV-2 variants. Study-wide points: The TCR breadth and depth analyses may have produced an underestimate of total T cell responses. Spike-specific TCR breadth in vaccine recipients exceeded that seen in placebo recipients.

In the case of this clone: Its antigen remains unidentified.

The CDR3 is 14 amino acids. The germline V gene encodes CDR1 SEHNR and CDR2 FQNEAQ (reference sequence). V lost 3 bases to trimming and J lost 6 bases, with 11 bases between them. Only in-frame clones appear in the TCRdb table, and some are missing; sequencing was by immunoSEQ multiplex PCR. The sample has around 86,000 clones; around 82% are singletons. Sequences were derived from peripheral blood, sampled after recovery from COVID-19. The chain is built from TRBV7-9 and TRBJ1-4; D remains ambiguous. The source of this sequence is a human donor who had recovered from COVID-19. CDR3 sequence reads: CASSFTFGYEKLFF. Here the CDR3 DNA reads TGTGCCAGCAGCTTCACCTTTGGGTATGAAAAACTGTTTTTT.